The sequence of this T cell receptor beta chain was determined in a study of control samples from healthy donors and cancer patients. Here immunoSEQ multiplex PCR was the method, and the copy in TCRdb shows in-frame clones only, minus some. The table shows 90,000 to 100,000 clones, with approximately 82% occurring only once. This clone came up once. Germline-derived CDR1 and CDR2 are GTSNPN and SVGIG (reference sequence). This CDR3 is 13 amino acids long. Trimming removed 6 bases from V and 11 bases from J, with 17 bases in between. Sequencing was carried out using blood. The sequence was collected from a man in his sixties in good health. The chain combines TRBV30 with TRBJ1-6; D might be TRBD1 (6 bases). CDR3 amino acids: CACDRTVNPPLHF. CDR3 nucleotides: TGTGCCTGTGATAGGACAGTAAATCCACCCCTCCACTTT.